What follows describes a single T cell receptor beta chain. Its antigen is undetermined. The assay was immunoSEQ multiplex PCR, and TCRdb's table has in-frame clones only and misses some. In the table there are some 99,000 clones, less than 95% of which are singletons. The sample comes from a study of OX40 agonist ivuxolimab in advanced cancers. Study as a whole: Each patient was given ivuxolimab into a vein every 2 weeks, at 0.01 to 10 mg/kg. Study results and caveats: The antigen specificity of the peripheral T cells (those that were expanded) was not determined.

V gave up 4 bases and J gave up 2 bases; unmatched junction bases: 10. This CDR3 has 16 amino acids. Per the germline V gene, CDR1 is MGHRA and CDR2 is YSYEKL. Sequencing used CD4+ or CD8+ T cells sorted from blood, obtained in a trial of the OX40 agonist ivuxolimab. The chain uses TRBV4-1 and TRBJ1-2; TRBD1 matches at 7 bases. The sequence was obtained from an adult with an advanced solid tumor such as melanoma, head and neck, liver or kidney cancer. The CDR3: CASSLTQTGTNYGYTF. CDR3 coding DNA: TGCGCCAGCAGCCTTACCCAGACAGGGACCAACTATGGCTACACCTTC.